These T cell receptor beta chains were read from a single sample in a study of Ad26.COV2.S vaccination and SARS-CoV-2 variants. Profiling relied on immunoSEQ multiplex PCR, and the TCRdb table lists in-frame clones only, not all of them. This sample has about 320,000 clones, with about 85% found just once. Source: peripheral blood, taken in a trial of Ad26.COV2.S vaccine versus placebo. The origin of the receptors is a person aged 18-60 years who received the Ad26.COV2.S COVID-19 vaccine or a placebo. The CDR3 runs from the conserved cysteine through the conserved F or W. A D gene is named only where the DNA matches it firmly. For some rows the clone size is stated as once, few or many, or as a class when expanded; others skip it.

TRBV5-1	-	TRBJ2-5	14	-	CASSLVHLQETQYF	TGCGCCAGCAGCTTGGTACACCTACAAGAGACCCAGTACTTC
TRBV7-9	-	TRBJ1-6	17	-	CASSSKSGTAYNSPLHF	TGTGCCAGCAGCTCAAAGTCTGGAACAGCCTATAATTCACCCCTCCACTTT
TRBV27	-	TRBJ1-6	14	TRBD1	CASKTTGDNSPLHF	TGTGCCAGCAAGACGACAGGGGATAATTCACCCCTCCACTTT
TRBV7-9	-	TRBJ2-1	14	TRBD2	CASSRTSGGAEQFF	TGTGCCAGCAGCCGGACTAGCGGGGGTGCTGAGCAGTTCTTC
TRBV5-1	-	TRBJ1-4	15	TRBD1	CASSSQGGFYEKLFF	TGCGCCAGCAGCTCTCAGGGGGGGTTTTATGAAAAACTGTTTTTT
TRBV6-5	-	TRBJ1-4	15	-	CASNRGGHAEGKLFF	TGTGCCAGCAATAGAGGAGGACACGCTGAGGGAAAACTGTTTTTT
TRBV2	once	TRBJ2-3	12	TRBD2	CASRSLADTQYF	TGTGCCAGCAGATCACTAGCGGATACGCAGTATTTT
TRBV7-9	-	TRBJ1-2	12	-	CASSLRDDGYTF	TGTGCCAGCAGCTTGAGGGATGATGGCTACACCTTC
TRBV29-1	-	TRBJ2-3	14	TRBD2	CSVTPTSGTDTQYF	TGCAGCGTCACACCGACTAGCGGCACAGATACGCAGTATTTT
TRBV20-1	-	TRBJ2-5	15	-	CSASPTQGYSETQYF	TGCAGTGCTAGTCCCACCCAGGGCTATTCAGAGACCCAGTACTTC
TRBV5-1	-	TRBJ2-7	12	-	CASSLGAYEQYF	TGCGCCAGCAGCTTGGGGGCCTACGAGCAGTACTTC
TRBV6-5	-	TRBJ1-4	15	TRBD1	CASSYPAGGREKLFF	TGTGCCAGCAGTTACCCCGCAGGGGGCCGAGAAAAACTGTTTTTT
TRBV6-1	-	TRBJ1-1	11	-	CASSEHTEAFF	TGTGCCAGCAGTGAACACACTGAAGCTTTCTTT
TRBV7-2	once	TRBJ2-3	16	-	CASSSGLRGTLDTQYF	TGTGCCAGCAGCTCCGGACTAAGAGGGACGTTAGATACGCAGTATTTT
TRBV3-1/TRBV3-2	-	TRBJ1-2	14	-	CASSQELEKKGYTF	TGTGCCAGCAGCCAAGAACTCGAAAAGAAAGGCTACACCTTC
TRBV19	-	TRBJ2-7	16	TRBD2	CASSIDLSGGAYEQYF	TGTGCCAGTAGTATAGATCTCAGCGGGGGGGCCTACGAGCAGTACTTC
TRBV6-2/TRBV6-3	-	TRBJ1-5	17	-	CASSFPTRGWGNQPQHF	TGTGCCAGCAGTTTTCCAACCCGGGGATGGGGGAATCAGCCCCAGCATTTT
TRBV24-1	-	TRBJ2-2	14	-	CATSDTDWDGELFF	TGTGCCACCAGTGATACGGACTGGGACGGGGAGCTGTTTTTT
TRBV5-5	-	TRBJ2-3	16	TRBD2	CASSLPITSGGDTQYF	TGTGCCAGCAGCTTGCCGATCACTAGCGGTGGAGATACGCAGTATTTT
TRBV29-1	-	TRBJ1-2	13	-	CSVEADRPYGYTF	TGCAGCGTTGAAGCGGACAGACCCTATGGCTACACCTTC
TRBV2	-	TRBJ2-1	15	-	CASSELRGPYNEQFF	TGTGCCAGCAGTGAGCTGCGGGGGCCCTACAATGAGCAGTTCTTC
TRBV18	-	TRBJ1-2	15	-	CASSSSPDANYGYTF	TGTGCCAGCTCTTCCTCACCGGACGCTAACTATGGCTACACCTTC
TRBV7-3	-	TRBJ1-5	13	TRBD1	CASSLTGGQPQHF	TGTGCCAGCAGCTTAACAGGGGGCCAGCCCCAGCATTTT
TRBV5-8	-	TRBJ1-4	14	-	CASSRYTTNEKLFF	TGTGCCAGCAGCCGTTATACAACTAATGAAAAACTGTTTTTT
TRBV2	-	TRBJ1-4	14	-	CASGAALGSEKLFF	TGTGCCAGTGGGGCAGCATTAGGGAGTGAAAAACTGTTTTTT
TRBV5-4	few	TRBJ1-1	14	-	CASSRSGNSPEAFF	TGTGCCAGCAGCAGGTCGGGAAATTCACCCGAAGCTTTCTTT
TRBV27	-	TRBJ2-1	16	-	CASSLSDSSKHNEQFF	TGTGCCAGCAGTTTATCGGACAGCAGTAAACACAATGAGCAGTTCTTC
TRBV19	-	TRBJ1-5	19	-	CASSIKLIAGDYSNQPQHF	TGTGCCAGTAGTATCAAGTTGATTGCGGGGGACTATAGCAATCAGCCCCAGCATTTT
TRBV7-9	once	TRBJ2-7	14	TRBD2	CASSLPPGGAEQYF	TGTGCCAGCAGCCTCCCACCGGGGGGGGCGGAGCAGTACTTC
TRBV27	-	TRBJ2-3	15	-	CASIERGDRTDTQYF	TGTGCCAGCATCGAGAGGGGCGATCGCACAGATACGCAGTATTTT
TRBV14	once	TRBJ1-2	13	TRBD1	CASSRDRDRGYTF	TGTGCCAGCAGTCGTGACAGGGATCGTGGCTACACCTTC
TRBV4-1	few	TRBJ2-6	13	-	CASTSSGANVLTF	TGCGCCAGCACCTCCTCTGGGGCCAACGTCCTGACTTTC
TRBV27	-	TRBJ2-1	15	TRBD1	CASSFRGPLYNEQFF	TGTGCCAGCAGTTTCAGGGGGCCTCTCTACAATGAGCAGTTCTTC
TRBV3-1/TRBV3-2	-	TRBJ2-5	16	TRBD2	CASSQDYPGRGETQYF	TGTGCCAGCAGCCAAGATTATCCAGGGCGGGGGGAGACCCAGTACTTC
TRBV5-6	-	TRBJ1-2	15	TRBD1	CASSRDREVDYGYTF	TGTGCCAGCAGTCGGGACAGGGAGGTTGACTATGGCTACACCTTC